The 25 T cell receptor beta chains below come from one sample, sequenced in a study of post-analysis software for immune sequencing data. Antigens for these TCRs are unknown. Unique molecular identifiers were built into the TCR beta cDNA libraries. TCRdb processed the PCR reads anew with MiXCR; each CDR3 protein has one entry. The sample consists of 700,000 to 800,000 distinct CDR3 sequences, 30% of them appearing once. Study conclusions and caveats: Five TRBV segments, including TRBV5-6, TRBV5-1 and TRBV20-1, were more frequent in patients than controls.

Sequencing used blood. These receptor sequences come from a girl under 18 with multiple sclerosis.

This clonotype was observed at least ten times. V is TRBV29-1 and J is TRBJ1-2, with D maybe TRBD1 (6 bases). The CDR3 contains 13 residues. Germline V gives CDR1 SQVTM, CDR2 ANQGSEA. The ends were cut back, 7 bases at V and 7 bases at J, with 19 bases in the middle. DNA of the CDR3: TGCAGCGGGGGCGACAGGCAATCGGGTGGCTACACCTTC. It is translated as CSGGDRQSGGYTF.

The V and J genes are TRBV5-1 and TRBJ2-7, with TRBD2 matching 10 bases. The J call may be in error: the DNA end matches TRBJ2-5 better. This CDR3 spans 15 amino acids. The germline V gene encodes CDR1 SGHRS and CDR2 YFSETQ. The DNA of the CDR3 is TGCGCCAGCGTACACAGCGGGGGGGCCTTGGAGACCCAGTACTTC. Translating it yields CASVHSGGALETQYF.

This sequence joins TRBV29-1 and TRBJ2-3; the match to TRBD2 covers 7 bases. The CDR3 sequence is 17 residues long. J lost 4 bases, V lost 4 bases, and 17 bases had no gene match. Germline V lookup: CDR1 SQVTM, CDR2 ANQGSEA. For the CDR3, the DNA is TGCAGCGTTGGACCTGACCGTGGCGGGAGTGGGGCAGATACGCAGTATTTT. This codes for CSVGPDRGGSGADTQYF.

This clonotype was picked up many times. This chain connects TRBV10-3 to TRBJ2-3, with no clear D. The germline V gene has CDR1 ENHRY and CDR2 SYGVKD. Trimming took off 7 bases at V and 2 bases at J, with 13 bases between the two ends. This CDR3 is built from 14 residues. The CDR3: CAINGGPSTDTQYF. The CDR3 DNA reads as TGTGCCATCAACGGCGGTCCCTCCACAGATACGCAGTATTTT.

The chain links TRBV3-1 to TRBJ1-2; 7 bases are shared with TRBD1. CDR1 is LGHDT and CDR2 is YNNKEL in the germline V gene (reference sequence). Germline trimming cut 5 bases from V and 8 bases from J; bases unmatched to any gene: 8. CDR3 length: 13 amino acids. The CDR3 nucleotides are TGTGCCAGCAGCTTCCGACAGGGCGAGGGCTACACCTTC. Amino acids: CASSFRQGEGYTF.

The gene calls are TRBV20-1 and TRBJ2-3; D is possibly TRBD2 (5 bases). Trimming pared 8 bases from V and 7 bases from J, leaving 10 bases between. CDR1 is DFQATT and CDR2 is SNEGSKA in the germline V gene (reference sequence). The CDR3 is 10 amino acids. CDR3 coding DNA: TGCAGTCCTTCGACTAATACGCAGTATTTT. Amino acid sequence: CSPSTNTQYF.

The chain links TRBV5-1 to TRBJ2-1; TRBD2 agrees at 7 bases. V shed 5 bases, J shed 0 bases, and the junction held 5 bases outside the gene matches. Germline values: CDR1 SGHRS, CDR2 YFSETQ. This CDR3 spans 15 amino acids. The CDR3: CASSNWGGSYNEQFF. The CDR3 DNA reads TGCGCCAGCAGTAATTGGGGGGGCTCCTACAATGAGCAGTTCTTC.

A single count supports this clonotype. This sequence joins TRBV12-3 or TRBV12-4 and TRBJ2-5, with unresolved D. The V and J ends lost 8 bases and 3 bases respectively, with 13 bases between them. This CDR3 has 13 amino acids. In DNA, the CDR3 is TGTGCCAGCGGAGAAGTCTTCGAAGAGACCCAGTACTTC. As protein: CASGEVFEETQYF.

This clonotype was picked up a small number of times. The rearrangement links TRBV28 to TRBJ2-1, with TRBD2 matching 10 bases. Germline trimming cut 3 bases from V and 3 bases from J; bases unmatched to any gene: 5. Germline V lookup: CDR1 MDHEN, CDR2 SYDVKM. CDR3 length: 16 residues. Written as DNA, the CDR3 is TGTGCCAGCAGTTTGATCGGACTAGCGGACTACAATGAGCAGTTCTTC. This codes for CASSLIGLADYNEQFF.

The rearrangement links TRBV28 to TRBJ1-4; a possible D gene is TRBD1 (6 bases). From germline, CDR1 is MDHEN and CDR2 SYDVKM. CDR3 length equals 14 residues. V was clipped by 6 bases and J by 8 bases, with 16 bases between them. The CDR3 sequence is CASSLQGQREKLFF. The CDR3 coding sequence is TGTGCCAGCAGCCTCCAAGGACAGCGGGAAAAACTGTTTTTT. Complete variable domain (other parts from reference TRBV28 and TRBJ1-4): DVKVTQSSRYLVKRTGEKVFLECVQDMDHENMFWYRQDPGLGLRLIYFSYDVKMKEKGDIPEGYSVSREKKERFSLILESASTNQTSMYLCASSLQGQREKLFFGSGTQLSVL.

This clonotype turned up a few times. The chain joins TRBV5-1 to TRBJ2-6; D might be TRBD1 (5 bases). The ends were cut back, 0 bases at V and 6 bases at J, with 10 bases in the middle. The CDR3 covers 15 residues. Germline CDR1 is SGHRS and CDR2 is YFSETQ. The DNA for the CDR3 is TGCGCCAGCAGCTTGGGGCAGGGTGAGGCCAACGTCCTGACTTTC. The encoded protein is CASSLGQGEANVLTF.

On this clonotype: Mismatch with germline at one junction end may stem from a read error. The chain combines TRBV9 with TRBJ2-1; perhaps TRBD2 as D (6 bases). The CDR3 is made up of 17 amino acids. Germline values: CDR1 SGDLS, CDR2 YYNGEE. CDR3 residues: CVSSVAMGRDDYNEQFF. The CDR3 coding sequence is TGTGTCAGCAGCGTAGCTATGGGGCGGGATGACTACAATGAGCAGTTCTTC.

This chain uses TRBV2 with TRBJ2-1; D gene ambiguous. Germline V gives CDR1 SNHLY, CDR2 FYNNEI. The CDR3 length is 13 residues. Trimming pared 5 bases from V and 4 bases from J, leaving 9 bases between. CDR3 sequence (DNA): TGTGCCAGCAGTCTGTCCCTATACAATGAGCAGTTCTTC. Its protein is CASSLSLYNEQFF.

This sequence joins TRBV6-6 and TRBJ2-7; TRBD1 might be the D (6 bases). The V and J ends lost 11 bases and 12 bases respectively, with 20 bases between them. CDR1 MNHNY and CDR2 SVGAGI come from the germline V gene (reference sequence). This CDR3 spans 11 amino acids. The CDR3 here is CAARGLGRGYF. The CDR3 region has the DNA TGTGCCGCTCGTGGTCTTGGCAGGGGGTACTTC.

CDR3 bases: TGTGCCAGCAGTGAATCACAGCGGCAGGGAGCTTTCTTT. The encoded protein is CASSESQRQGAFF. The V and J genes are TRBV6-1 and TRBJ1-1; tentatively, D is TRBD1 (5 bases). V lost 2 bases to trimming and J lost 10 bases, with 14 bases between them. This CDR3 region has 13 residues. Germline V CDR1 and CDR2: MNHNS, SASEGT.

CDR3 in amino acids: CATSREPGGSYEQYF. In DNA, the CDR3 is TGTGCCACCAGCAGGGAGCCTGGCGGGAGTTACGAGCAGTACTTC. The chain joins TRBV15 to TRBJ2-7; 7 bases align to TRBD2. CDR1 LNHNV and CDR2 YYDKDF come from the germline V gene (reference sequence). The CDR3 consists of 15 residues. V was clipped by 3 bases and J by 4 bases; unmatched bases: 9.

This clonotype showed up many times. The chain links TRBV4-2 to TRBJ1-2; no clear D. Germline loops: CDR1 LGHNA, CDR2 YNFKEQ. The V end lost 2 bases, the J end lost 8 bases, and 6 bases lay between the germline ends. The CDR3 extends over 11 amino acids. CDR3 in amino acids: CASSQSGGYTF. The CDR3 DNA sequence: TGTGCCAGCAGCCAATCTGGAGGCTACACCTTC.

The chain carries TRBV12-3 or TRBV12-4 and TRBJ1-3; no definite D call. This CDR3 comprises 15 residues. The V and J ends lost 6 bases and 0 bases respectively, with 12 bases between them. CDR3 in amino acids: CASSPNGRSGNTIYF. Written as DNA, the CDR3 is TGTGCCAGCAGCCCAAATGGCCGCTCTGGAAACACCATATATTTT.

This clonotype was found a few times. The chain uses TRBV10-2 and TRBJ2-5, with 13 bases identical to TRBD2. CDR1 WSHSY and CDR2 SAAADI come from the germline V gene. The CDR3 totals 16 residues. Unmatched junction bases numbered 6, after V lost 3 bases and J lost 5 bases. CDR3 loop: CASSDTGLAGVETQYF. The CDR3 nucleotides are TGCGCCAGCAGTGACACCGGACTAGCGGGAGTGGAGACCCAGTACTTC.

V is TRBV7-2 and J is TRBJ2-3; 7 bases align to TRBD2. V shed 4 bases, J shed 2 bases, and the junction held 6 bases outside the gene matches. Germline CDR1 SGHTA, CDR2 FQGNSA. This CDR3 region has 15 residues. Here the CDR3 reads CASSSFRDYTDTQYF. In DNA, the CDR3 is TGTGCCAGCAGCTCCTTTCGGGACTACACAGATACGCAGTATTTT.

The chain carries TRBV14 and TRBJ2-7; 7 bases map to TRBD2. The CDR3 is 15 amino acids. J was trimmed by 4 bases and V by 3 bases; bases with no gene match: 9. Germline CDR1 reads SGHDN; CDR2 reads FVKESK. CDR3 in DNA: TGTGCCAGCAGCCAGTTTTTCCCGGGGGGTTACGAGCAGTACTTC. This translates into CASSQFFPGGYEQYF.

The count of this clonotype is one. The chain links TRBV29-1 to TRBJ2-7; D uncertain. Trimming shortened V by 1 base and J by 0 bases, and 4 bases separated the two germline ends. Looked up from germline, CDR1 is SQVTM and CDR2 is ANQGSEA. The CDR3 runs to 12 residues. The CDR3 is CSVEVSSYEQYF. The CDR3 bases are TGCAGCGTTGAAGTGTCCTCCTACGAGCAGTACTTC.

The rearrangement links TRBV4-3 to TRBJ2-1, with D maybe TRBD1 (6 bases). CDR1 is LGHNA, CDR2 YSLEER, per germline. Trimming left V 0 bases short and J 8 bases short, with 26 bases between. CDR3 length equals 19 residues. The CDR3 region has the DNA TGCGCCAGCAGCCAAGACTCCTCAGTTGGGACAAGCCTTCGGGATGAGCAGTTCTTC. It translates to CASSQDSSVGTSLRDEQFF.

This clonotype was seen a handful of times. The chain uses TRBV29-1 and TRBJ2-1; tentatively, D is TRBD1 or TRBD2 (7 bases each). V shed 1 base and J shed 5 bases, with 39 bases lying between them. The CDR3 is 23 residues long. From germline, CDR1 is SQVTM and CDR2 ANQGSEA. CDR3 coding DNA: TGCAGCGTTGAAGGTATCCCTTCGGACCTCAGGGAGGGGGCGCAAAATTTCCACAATGAGCAGTTCTTC. It encodes CSVEGIPSDLREGAQNFHNEQFF.

This clonotype came up a few times. The rearrangement uses TRBV9 and TRBJ2-1, with 8 bases matching TRBD1. CDR1 and CDR2 from the germline V gene are SGDLS and YYNGEE. The CDR3 runs to 13 residues. Germline trimming cut 2 bases from V and 8 bases from J; bases unmatched to any gene: 3. The CDR3 region has the DNA TGTGCCAGCAGCGTGACAGGGGACCATGAGCAGTTCTTC. This encodes CASSVTGDHEQFF.